This T cell receptor (beta chain) was identified during a study of regulatory T cells in long-lasting Graves disease. This sample's time point: newly diagnosed GD, antithyroid drugs for less than 3 months. Extracted RNA from PBMCs served as the source of the TCR library. The EDTA tubes were filled with around 8.5 milliliters of drawn peripheral blood. Libraries of TCR beta came from iRepertoire HTBI primers plus Arm-PCR of CDR3 regions. From the multiplex PCR reads, TCRdb called clonotypes with MiXCR, one entry per CDR3 protein. The profile shows roughly 510,000 distinct CDR3 sequences, 15% to 20% of them singletons. The CDR3 is 13 amino acids. Germline V CDR1 and CDR2: GTSNPN, SVGIG (reference sequence). Trimming took off 1 base at V and 0 bases at J, with 5 bases between the two ends. This clonotype was picked up many times. The data were also submitted as part of a second study, on T cells in Graves' hyperthyroidism and ophthalmopathy. That investigation notes: Clonotypes that were expanded in thyroid above 0.001 mostly appeared in blood too.

The clonotype was recovered from a man aged 18-30 years with Graves disease. The source was peripheral blood mononuclear cells (PBMCs), collected at new diagnosis, from a patient treated with antithyroid drugs. J is TRBJ2-3 and V is TRBV30; D ambiguous. CDR3 sequence (DNA): TGTGCCTGGAGTGCGAGTAGCACAGATACGCAGTATTTT. It codes for CAWSASSTDTQYF.